This record covers a single T cell receptor (beta chain). The sample's treatment: some 19 received Ad26.COV2.S at low or high dose, single or two shots; about 5 received placebo; per-sample allocation not given. Sampling happened 63 days after the first vaccine or placebo injection. The study used a vaccine consisting of an Ad26 vector that expressed Wuhan-strain SARS-CoV-2 spike. V lost 2 bases and J 10 bases, leaving 4 bases between the germline ends. Germline CDR1 is SQVTM and CDR2 is ANQGSEA. The CDR3 extends over 9 amino acids. The sample is drawn from a study of Ad26.COV2.S vaccination and SARS-CoV-2 variants. Method: immunoSEQ multiplex PCR; TCRdb's copy keeps in-frame clones and lacks some. The data show hundreds of thousands of clones, with about nine tenths seen just once and 3.4% held by the top ten.

The sequences come from peripheral blood, collected in a trial of Ad26.COV2.S vaccine versus placebo. The sequence came from a person aged 18-65 years who received the Ad26.COV2.S COVID-19 vaccine or a placebo. V gene TRBV29-1 combines with J gene TRBJ2-3; D is unclear. This CDR3 reads CSVERSQYF. DNA for the CDR3: TGCAGCGTTGAAAGATCGCAGTATTTT.